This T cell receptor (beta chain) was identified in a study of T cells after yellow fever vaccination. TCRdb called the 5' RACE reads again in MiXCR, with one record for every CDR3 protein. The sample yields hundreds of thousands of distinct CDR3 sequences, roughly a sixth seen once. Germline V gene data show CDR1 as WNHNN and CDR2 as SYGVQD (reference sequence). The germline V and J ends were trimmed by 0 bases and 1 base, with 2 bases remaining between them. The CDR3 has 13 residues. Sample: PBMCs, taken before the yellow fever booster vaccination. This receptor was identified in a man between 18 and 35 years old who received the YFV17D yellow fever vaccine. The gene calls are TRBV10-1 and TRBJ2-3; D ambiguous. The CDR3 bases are TGCGCCAGCAGTGAGTCGGGCACAGATACGCAGTATTTT. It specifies CASSESGTDTQYF.